This entry features one TCR beta chain sequence. V lost 4 bases, J lost 4 bases, and 7 bases stayed unmatched. The CDR3 has 14 amino acids. Germline values: CDR1 SGHDN, CDR2 FVKESK. These data belong to a study of T cell responses to AZD1222 COVID-19 vaccine. Data came from immunoSEQ multiplex PCR; TCRdb stores just in-frame clones and leaves some out. The sample includes about 120,000 clones, around nine tenths of them seen just once. V usage is TRBV14 and J usage is TRBJ2-7; 7 nucleotides agree with TRBD1. The sample here was peripheral blood, taken on day 0 of AZD1222 vaccination. This clonotype was obtained from an adult in good health. The CDR3 DNA reads TGTGCCAGCAGCCGCTCCGGGACAGCTTACGAGCAGTACTTC. Encoded protein: CASSRSGTAYEQYF.